The text below deals with one TCR beta chain. The target antigen is unknown. The sample comes from a study of cytomegalovirus exposure and HLA in healthy donors. Notes on the study in general: Rare TCR sequences predominated, though certain public TCRs were found in many donors. According to a later analysis, donors in an Asian-associated ancestry cluster reportedly had fewer N-insertions than the 666-donor mean. Most TCR beta V segments were productive about 87% or about 30% of the time in an earlier analysis.

With 60 Vbeta and 13 Jbeta primers, the PCR was carried out. The method was immunoSEQ multiplex PCR; TCRdb's version includes in-frame clones alone and lacks a portion of them. Among 200,000 to 300,000 clones listed, almost 85% were seen once. This receptor was obtained from a woman in her forties in good health and CMV-seropositive. The sequenced material came from PBMCs.

This CDR3 is CASSPDNGESNEQFF. The CDR3 DNA follows: TGTGCCAGCAGTCCAGACAACGGGGAAAGCAATGAGCAGTTCTTC. The rearrangement uses TRBV5-4 and TRBJ2-1; D is possibly TRBD2 (5 bases). The length of the CDR3 is 15 residues. Between the trimmed V and J ends, which lost 5 bases and 6 bases, there was a span of 18 bases. Germline CDR1 reads SGHNT; CDR2 reads YYREEE (reference sequence).